This TCR beta chain was captured in a study of blood T cells in healthy people across ages. Across the study: The template switching approach captured approximately one barcoded beta molecule for every two T cells.

Germline V gives CDR1 SGDLS, CDR2 YYNGEE. The CDR3 has 14 residues. The study's findings and limits: Strong correlation was found linking TCR beta diversity to naive T cell percentage. Diversity was higher, and naive CD4+ cells more numerous, in long-lived donors than in aged donors.

Through a sample-barcoded 5' primer and a J-beta primer mix, a second PCR was run for roughly 7 to 12 cycles. Each CDR3 protein gets one entry after TCRdb re-called the 5' RACE reads with MiXCR. The table records about 650,000 distinct CDR3 sequences, roughly 32% of them present only once. With regard to this clonotype: What it recognizes is unknown.

The clonotype was recovered from an elderly woman in good health. The chain carries TRBV9 and TRBJ2-5; 7 bases fit TRBD2. The last part of the DNA fits TRBJ2-7 better; the J call may be wrong. Sequenced: blood. The CDR3 loop reads CASSHGGGPYEQYF. The CDR3 DNA reads as TGTGCCAGCAGTCACGGGGGAGGGCCTTACGAGCAGTACTTC.